Listed below are T cell receptor beta chains from one sample, sequenced in a study of blood T cell repertoires in COVID-19. The assay was immunoSEQ multiplex PCR, and TCRdb's table has in-frame clones only and misses some. The sample lists approximately 300,000 clones; approximately 92% were seen once. Specimen: PBMCs or T cells enriched from blood (not recorded which). Receptors originate from a woman aged 25 to 45 who had recovered from COVID-19. CDR3s include the opening cysteine and the closing phenylalanine or tryptophan. The D gene is left open where the match is weak. Expanded clones are given a class, and other clones once, few, many or no size at all.

13	TRBJ2-3	-	TRBV7-8	TRBD2	TGTGCCAGCAGCTTAGCCGGGGGGGATACGCAGTATTTT	CASSLAGGDTQYF
14	TRBJ2-7	-	TRBV13	-	TGTGCCAGCAGCCCCCCCCCGAGGACCTACGAGCAGTACTTC	CASSPPPRTYEQYF
20	TRBJ1-3	-	TRBV18	TRBD1	TGTGCCAGCTCACCTCTGCATATTCCGGGACAGGGGAAGGCTGGAAACACCATATATTTT	CASSPLHIPGQGKAGNTIYF
14	TRBJ1-4	-	TRBV5-4	TRBD1	TGTGCCAGCAGCCCGGGACAGAGAATGGAAAAACTGTTTTTT	CASSPGQRMEKLFF
14	TRBJ2-7	-	TRBV11-2	-	TGTGCCAGCAGCTTAGGCGCAGGCGAATACGAGCAGTACTTC	CASSLGAGEYEQYF
14	TRBJ1-5	-	TRBV16	-	TGTGCCAGCAGCGCGGGGGCAGGGAATCAGCCCCAGCATTTT	CASSAGAGNQPQHF
15	TRBJ2-7	-	TRBV18	TRBD2	TGTGCCAGCTCAATCGCCGGGACTAGCGGCTACGAGCAGTACTTC	CASSIAGTSGYEQYF
16	TRBJ1-5	-	TRBV11-3	-	TGTGCCAGCAGCTTAAAAGGCGAGCGTAGCAATCAGCCCCAGCATTTT	CASSLKGERSNQPQHF
19	TRBJ2-3	-	TRBV4-3	TRBD1	TGCGCCAGCAGCCAGATGACAGGGAACAGCGTATGGGGCGCAGATACGCAGTATTTT	CASSQMTGNSVWGADTQYF
13	TRBJ2-1	-	TRBV7-3	-	TGTGCCAGCAGCTTAAATCCCCATAATGAGCAGTTCTTC	CASSLNPHNEQFF
15	TRBJ1-2	-	TRBV5-5	-	TGTGCCAGCAGACCCTGGGGGGGAACTAACTATGGCTACACCTTC	CASRPWGGTNYGYTF
18	TRBJ1-5	-	TRBV11-2	-	TGTGCCAGCAGCTTAGGTCGTAGAGTGGGCGATAGCAATCAGCCCCAGCATTTT	CASSLGRRVGDSNQPQHF
16	TRBJ1-4	-	TRBV3-1/TRBV3-2	-	TGTGCCAGCAGCGCCGGGGGTCGACGAACTAATGAAAAACTGTTTTTT	CASSAGGRRTNEKLFF
14	TRBJ2-2	once	TRBV7-8	-	TGTGCCAGCAGCTTGCGGGTGAACACCGGGGAGCTGTTTTTT	CASSLRVNTGELFF
15	TRBJ1-2	-	TRBV6-5	TRBD1	TGTGCCAGCACCGGGCGTCGGGACAGGGTTTCTGGCTACACCTTC	CASTGRRDRVSGYTF
13	TRBJ2-7	-	TRBV5-8	-	TGTGCCAGCAGCCCGGACATGCCCTACGAGCAGTACTTC	CASSPDMPYEQYF
13	TRBJ2-7	-	TRBV7-2	TRBD2	TGTGCCAGCAGCAGCGGGGTGGTCTACGAGCAGTACTTC	CASSSGVVYEQYF
13	TRBJ2-1	-	TRBV28	TRBD2	TGTGCCACCAGACTAGCGGGGACGGATGAGCAGTTCTTC	CATRLAGTDEQFF
13	TRBJ1-2	once	TRBV5-4	-	TGTGCCAGCAGCAGAGACATAAACTATGGCTACACCTTC	CASSRDINYGYTF
17	TRBJ1-2	-	TRBV7-8	-	TGTGCCAGCAGCTTAGCGCGTGGACCGGGGAAGAACTATGGCTACACCTTC	CASSLARGPGKNYGYTF
14	TRBJ1-5	-	TRBV19	-	TGTGCCAGTAGTATGATGGGGGGTGAACAGCCCCAGCATTTT	CASSMMGGEQPQHF
15	TRBJ1-5	-	TRBV28	-	TGTGCCAGCAGTTTACCTCAGGGTTACAATCAGCCCCAGCATTTT	CASSLPQGYNQPQHF
12	TRBJ2-3	-	TRBV30	-	TGTGCCTGGAGTGGGGGGCAGGATACGCAGTATTTT	CAWSGGQDTQYF
15	TRBJ1-1	-	TRBV6-5	TRBD1	TGTGCCAGCAGTTACCAGGGGGCAGTTCGCACTGAAGCTTTCTTT	CASSYQGAVRTEAFF